A selection of T cell receptor beta chains follows, all from one sample in a study of beta chain features in type 1 diabetes. Assay: immunoSEQ multiplex PCR; the TCRdb copy retains only in-frame clones and omits some. The sample has roughly 500,000 clones, approximately 30% seen once. The sample was naive CD4+ T cells from blood. The receptors come from a man aged 18 to 29 in good health. CDR3s include the opening cysteine and the closing phenylalanine or tryptophan. D genes are given only for firm matches. Clone size is stated in some rows and not others, as once, few, many or a class when expanded.

j_gene | d_gene | abundance | v_gene | len | CDR3aa | CDR3nt
TRBJ2-7 | . | few | TRBV11-2 | 13 | CASRLGVHYEQYF | TGTGCCAGCAGGTTGGGCGTCCACTACGAGCAGTACTTC
TRBJ2-5 | TRBD1 | . | TRBV7-2 | 13 | CASSGDRKETQYF | TGTGCCAGCAGCGGGGACAGAAAAGAGACCCAGTACTTC
TRBJ2-3 | TRBD1 | few | TRBV2 | 12 | CASRDRGDTQYF | TGTGCCAGCAGGGACAGGGGAGATACGCAGTATTTT
TRBJ2-5 | TRBD1 | few | TRBV7-9 | 13 | CASEDRGEETQYF | TGTGCCAGTGAAGACAGGGGTGAAGAGACCCAGTACTTC
TRBJ2-1 | . | . | TRBV15 | 17 | CATSRDGSWSSYNEQFF | TGCGCCACCAGCAGGGATGGTAGCTGGAGCTCCTACAATGAGCAGTTCTTC
TRBJ1-4 | . | few | TRBV30 | 13 | CAWRYGADEKLFF | TGTGCCTGGAGGTACGGGGCCGATGAAAAACTGTTTTTT
TRBJ1-1 | . | few | TRBV18 | 13 | CASSPTSGGLAFF | TGTGCCAGCTCACCAACTAGTGGGGGGCTGGCTTTCTTT
TRBJ1-5 | . | few | TRBV2 | 11 | CASSEGGTQHF | TGTGCCAGCAGTGAGGGCGGGACCCAGCATTTT
TRBJ2-7 | TRBD1 | . | TRBV5-1 | 15 | CASSRGTGLSYEQYF | TGCGCCAGCAGCCGGGGGACAGGCCTGTCCTACGAGCAGTACTTC
TRBJ2-7 | TRBD2 | few | TRBV29-1 | 15 | CSVRRLAGVGYEQYF | TGCAGCGTCCGAAGACTAGCGGGAGTGGGCTACGAGCAGTACTTC
TRBJ2-3 | . | . | TRBV7-9 | 12 | CASSLRRDTQYF | TGTGCCAGCAGCTTAAGGCGGGATACGCAGTATTTT
TRBJ2-5 | TRBD2 | . | TRBV5-8 | 17 | CASSFGGSGFTQETQYF | TGTGCCAGCAGCTTCGGCGGTAGCGGGTTTACTCAAGAGACCCAGTACTTC
TRBJ2-1 | TRBD2 | . | TRBV7-2 | 17 | CASSPRGTSGIYNEQFF | TGTGCCAGCAGCCCTCGAGGGACTAGCGGGATTTACAATGAGCAGTTCTTC
TRBJ2-5 | TRBD2 | . | TRBV30 | 15 | CAWSLGTSDRETQYF | TGTGCCTGGTCCCTGGGGACTAGCGATAGGGAGACCCAGTACTTC
TRBJ2-1 | TRBD2 | . | TRBV6-5 | 15 | CASSRLAGVKNEQFF | TGTGCCAGCAGCCGACTAGCGGGAGTCAAGAATGAGCAGTTCTTC
TRBJ1-3 | . | few | TRBV29-1 | 13 | CSVATVIRDTIYF | TGCAGCGTAGCGACAGTGATTAGGGACACCATATATTTT
TRBJ1-2 | . | . | TRBV7-2 | 12 | CASSQGNYGYTF | TGTGCCAGCAGCCAGGGGAACTATGGCTACACCTTC
TRBJ2-1 | . | few | TRBV5-1 | 13 | CASSLAELNEQFF | TGCGCCAGCAGCTTGGCGGAACTGAATGAGCAGTTCTTC
TRBJ2-1 | TRBD1 | . | TRBV29-1 | 13 | CSGDRGGYNEQFF | TGCAGCGGGGACAGGGGAGGCTACAATGAGCAGTTCTTC
TRBJ2-3 | . | few | TRBV7-2 | 13 | CASSLAFVDTQYF | TGTGCCAGCAGCTTAGCTTTTGTGGATACGCAGTATTTT
TRBJ2-5 | . | . | TRBV30 | 15 | CAWSVARAWGETQYF | TGTGCCTGGAGTGTAGCCAGGGCTTGGGGTGAGACCCAGTACTTC
TRBJ2-1 | TRBD1 | few | TRBV7-7 | 15 | CASSIDRVSYNEQFF | TGTGCCAGCAGCATCGACAGGGTGTCATACAATGAGCAGTTCTTC
TRBJ2-3 | . | few | TRBV29-1 | 14 | CSAEGPLPTDTQYF | TGCAGCGCCGAGGGTCCCTTACCCACAGATACGCAGTATTTT
TRBJ2-2 | TRBD2 | few | TRBV5-1 | 16 | CASTLGPAAGTGELFF | TGCGCCAGCACCCTGGGACCCGCAGCGGGAACCGGGGAGCTGTTTTTT
TRBJ1-4 | . | . | TRBV7-9 | 18 | CASSSLPGGENFNEKLFF | TGTGCCAGCAGTTCACTACCAGGAGGGGAGAACTTTAATGAAAAACTGTTTTTT
TRBJ1-2 | . | . | TRBV4-1 | 17 | CASSQAPTRGRDYGYTF | TGCGCCAGCAGCCAAGCTCCCACACGGGGACGGGACTATGGCTACACCTTC
TRBJ2-2 | TRBD1 | . | TRBV9 | 14 | CASSLTGSTGELFF | TGTGCCAGCAGCCTGACAGGGTCCACCGGGGAGCTGTTTTTT
TRBJ2-1 | . | few | TRBV30 | 14 | CAWRSWGIRNEQFF | TGTGCCTGGAGGTCTTGGGGAATCAGGAATGAGCAGTTCTTC
TRBJ2-2 | . | few | TRBV9 | 12 | CASSVAAGELFF | TGTGCCAGCAGCGTAGCTGCCGGGGAGCTGTTTTTT
TRBJ2-7 | TRBD1 | few | TRBV6-5 | 14 | CASRGQGDFYEQYF | TGTGCCAGCAGAGGACAGGGGGATTTCTACGAGCAGTACTTC
TRBJ1-1 | . | . | TRBV7-2 | 13 | CASSVGMNTEAFF | TGTGCCAGCAGCGTAGGCATGAACACTGAAGCTTTCTTT
TRBJ1-2 | . | few | TRBV5-4 | 14 | CASSLEVANYGYTF | TGTGCCAGCAGCTTGGAAGTAGCTAACTATGGCTACACCTTC
TRBJ2-1 | TRBD2 | few | TRBV4-1 | 16 | CASSYPGLSLDNEQFF | TGCGCCAGCAGCTATCCGGGACTAAGTTTGGACAATGAGCAGTTCTTC
TRBJ2-1 | TRBD1 | . | TRBV4-3 | 16 | CASSQDYRTGDFEQFF | TGCGCCAGCAGCCAAGATTACAGGACAGGGGATTTTGAGCAGTTCTTC
TRBJ2-5 | . | few | TRBV30 | 11 | CAWSVPTLQYF | TGTGCCTGGAGTGTACCGACTCTTCAGTACTTC
TRBJ1-1 | . | . | TRBV9 | 14 | CASSVSPVNTEAFF | TGTGCCAGCAGCGTATCACCGGTGAACACTGAAGCTTTCTTT
TRBJ2-5 | . | . | TRBV29-1 | 12 | CSVGTPGETQYF | TGCAGCGTTGGTACTCCCGGGGAGACCCAGTACTTC
TRBJ2-1 | . | . | TRBV29-1 | 15 | CSVERGRGDYNEQFF | TGCAGCGTTGAGAGGGGAAGGGGGGACTACAATGAGCAGTTCTTC
TRBJ2-2 | TRBD2 | few | TRBV18 | 16 | CASSPLAGFITGELFF | TGTGCCAGCTCACCTTTAGCGGGATTTATCACCGGGGAGCTGTTTTTT
TRBJ2-7 | . | . | TRBV27 | 14 | CASRSPPRGGEQYF | TGTGCCAGCAGATCCCCCCCTAGAGGGGGCGAGCAGTACTTC
TRBJ2-3 | TRBD2 | few | TRBV7-8 | 18 | CASSLALTSGRATDTQYF | TGTGCCAGCAGCTTAGCGCTAACTAGCGGGAGGGCGACCGATACGCAGTATTTT